The rows below give T cell receptor beta chains drawn from one sample of a study of OX40 agonist ivuxolimab in advanced cancers. Clones were read by immunoSEQ multiplex PCR, and TCRdb kept only the in-frame ones, dropping some. The sample carries nearly 110,000 clones, approximately 90% recorded once. Sequencing used CD4+ or CD8+ T cells sorted from blood, obtained in a trial of the OX40 agonist ivuxolimab. The receptors derive from an adult with an advanced solid tumor such as melanoma, head and neck, liver or kidney cancer. Each CDR3 is given without its conserved first and last residue. Each record gives: CDR3 protein, J gene, V gene.

CDR3 protein: ASGSHRGANGYT; J gene: TRBJ1-2; V gene: TRBV9
CDR3 protein: ASSTDSSSGLYEQY; J gene: TRBJ2-7; V gene: TRBV11-2
CDR3 protein: ASSLTDIFNEQF; J gene: TRBJ2-1; V gene: TRBV5-4
CDR3 protein: ASSVGQIMNTEAF; J gene: TRBJ1-1; V gene: TRBV9
CDR3 protein: ASIQTGYSNQPQH; J gene: TRBJ1-5; V gene: TRBV28
CDR3 protein: ASTFGTAYNEQF; J gene: TRBJ2-1; V gene: TRBV5-6
CDR3 protein: ASSLGGGRETQY; J gene: TRBJ2-5; V gene: TRBV7-2
CDR3 protein: ASSGRDSEKLF; J gene: TRBJ1-4; V gene: TRBV2
CDR3 protein: ASSAVWQGARSYEQY; J gene: TRBJ2-7; V gene: TRBV18
CDR3 protein: ASRHLPGQRSSTEAF; J gene: TRBJ1-1; V gene: TRBV5-5
CDR3 protein: ASSSGTGGNNTEAF; J gene: TRBJ1-1; V gene: TRBV7-9
CDR3 protein: ASSVGTGAGELF; J gene: TRBJ2-2; V gene: TRBV9
CDR3 protein: ASSVLGLAGGSDTQY; J gene: TRBJ2-3; V gene: TRBV9
CDR3 protein: ASIPQGGVTGNTIY; J gene: TRBJ1-3; V gene: TRBV19
CDR3 protein: ASTWGDEPQH; J gene: TRBJ1-5; V gene: TRBV7-9
CDR3 protein: ASRDRGQKTYEQY; J gene: TRBJ2-7; V gene: TRBV28
CDR3 protein: ASRFFRNYGYT; J gene: TRBJ1-2; V gene: TRBV28
CDR3 protein: ATGGQRSYEQY; J gene: TRBJ2-7; V gene: TRBV25-1
CDR3 protein: ASARQGAQPQH; J gene: TRBJ1-5; V gene: TRBV6-5
CDR3 protein: ASSEASTWRGYEQY; J gene: TRBJ2-7; V gene: TRBV6-1
CDR3 protein: ASSPGTSGSHEQF; J gene: TRBJ2-1; V gene: TRBV18
CDR3 protein: ASSLARPRSGNTIY; J gene: TRBJ1-3; V gene: TRBV7-2
CDR3 protein: ASRNRGVGEKLF; J gene: TRBJ1-4; V gene: TRBV28
CDR3 protein: ASSPSRRGLYEQY; J gene: TRBJ2-7; V gene: TRBV18
CDR3 protein: ASSSDSTYEQY; J gene: TRBJ2-7; V gene: TRBV7-3
CDR3 protein: ASSWTGGRDEQY; J gene: TRBJ2-7; V gene: TRBV5-6
CDR3 protein: ASSSLGTQETQY; J gene: TRBJ2-5; V gene: TRBV5-1
CDR3 protein: ASSSRQGSYNEQF; J gene: TRBJ2-1; V gene: TRBV27
CDR3 protein: ASAGPFGYEQY; J gene: TRBJ2-7; V gene: TRBV6-1
CDR3 protein: ASSPPPGTSGAEQY; J gene: TRBJ2-7; V gene: TRBV4-2
CDR3 protein: ASGHEWSTEAF; J gene: TRBJ1-1; V gene: TRBV12-5
CDR3 protein: ASSQEFGTGELF; J gene: TRBJ2-2; V gene: TRBV4-3
CDR3 protein: ASSPMDRGLGGTGNTIY; J gene: TRBJ1-3; V gene: TRBV18
CDR3 protein: ASSQDYGAWAEAF; J gene: TRBJ1-1; V gene: TRBV4-2
CDR3 protein: ASSQDGRQNTEAF; J gene: TRBJ1-1; V gene: TRBV5-4
CDR3 protein: ASSSPYRGRVGTDTQY; J gene: TRBJ2-3; V gene: TRBV7-6
CDR3 protein: ASRSHAGNTEAF; J gene: TRBJ1-1; V gene: TRBV5-1
CDR3 protein: ASSATQGDTEAF; J gene: TRBJ1-1; V gene: TRBV7-3
CDR3 protein: ASSLDGQGQYEQY; J gene: TRBJ2-7; V gene: TRBV5-1
CDR3 protein: ASSPPGGGSYEQY; J gene: TRBJ2-7; V gene: TRBV18
CDR3 protein: ASSQDATNYGYT; J gene: TRBJ1-2; V gene: TRBV4-3
CDR3 protein: ASSFGGIGEAF; J gene: TRBJ1-1; V gene: TRBV5-4
CDR3 protein: ASGGSGTANEKLF; J gene: TRBJ1-4; V gene: TRBV7-2
CDR3 protein: AITYGTAYEQF; J gene: TRBJ2-1; V gene: TRBV10-3
CDR3 protein: ASSPGDTYEQY; J gene: TRBJ2-7; V gene: TRBV5-1
CDR3 protein: ASSYSTAGADEQF; J gene: TRBJ2-1; V gene: TRBV6-5
CDR3 protein: ASSLFRDKIYQETQY; J gene: TRBJ2-5; V gene: TRBV7-8
CDR3 protein: ASSPLDRASPYEQY; J gene: TRBJ2-7; V gene: TRBV19
CDR3 protein: ATSPGQSTDTQY; J gene: TRBJ2-3; V gene: TRBV15
CDR3 protein: ASSLGLAGETQY; J gene: TRBJ2-5; V gene: TRBV7-2
CDR3 protein: ASSTGLAGSHEQF; J gene: TRBJ2-1; V gene: TRBV6-5
CDR3 protein: ASSLIGLQNTGELF; J gene: TRBJ2-2; V gene: TRBV7-3